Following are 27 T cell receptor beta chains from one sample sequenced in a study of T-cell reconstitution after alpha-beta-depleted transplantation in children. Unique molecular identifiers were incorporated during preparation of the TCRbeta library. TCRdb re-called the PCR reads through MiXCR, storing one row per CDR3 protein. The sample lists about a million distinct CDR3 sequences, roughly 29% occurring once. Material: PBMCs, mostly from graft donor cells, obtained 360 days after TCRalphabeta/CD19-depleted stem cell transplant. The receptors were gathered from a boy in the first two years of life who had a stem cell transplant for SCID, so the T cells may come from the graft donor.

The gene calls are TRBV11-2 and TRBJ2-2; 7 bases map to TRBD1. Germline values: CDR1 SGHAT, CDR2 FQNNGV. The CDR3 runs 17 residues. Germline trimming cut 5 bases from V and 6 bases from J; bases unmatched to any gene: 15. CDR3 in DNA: TGTGCCAGCAGCCCCCTAGGAAGGAGACAGGGCGCCGGGGAGCTGTTTTTT. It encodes CASSPLGRRQGAGELFF.

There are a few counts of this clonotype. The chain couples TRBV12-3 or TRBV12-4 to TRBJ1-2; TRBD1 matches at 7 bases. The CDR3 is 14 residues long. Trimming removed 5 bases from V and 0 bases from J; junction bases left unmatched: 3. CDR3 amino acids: CASSRTGPNYGYTF. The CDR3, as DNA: TGTGCCAGCAGTCGGACAGGTCCTAACTATGGCTACACCTTC.

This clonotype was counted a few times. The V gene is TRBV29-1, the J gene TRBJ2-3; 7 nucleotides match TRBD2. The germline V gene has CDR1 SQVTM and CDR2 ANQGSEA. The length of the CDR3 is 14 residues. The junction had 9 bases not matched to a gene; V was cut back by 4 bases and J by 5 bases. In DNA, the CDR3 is TGCAGCGTTGGGGAGCGGGGCCGAGGAGATACGCAGTATTTT. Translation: CSVGERGRGDTQYF.

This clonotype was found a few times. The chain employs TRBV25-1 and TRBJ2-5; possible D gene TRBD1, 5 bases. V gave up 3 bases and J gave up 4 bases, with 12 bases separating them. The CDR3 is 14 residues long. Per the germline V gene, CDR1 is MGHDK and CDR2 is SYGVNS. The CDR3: CASSDRVVGETQYF. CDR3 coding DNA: TGTGCCAGCAGTGACAGGGTGGTAGGAGAGACCCAGTACTTC.

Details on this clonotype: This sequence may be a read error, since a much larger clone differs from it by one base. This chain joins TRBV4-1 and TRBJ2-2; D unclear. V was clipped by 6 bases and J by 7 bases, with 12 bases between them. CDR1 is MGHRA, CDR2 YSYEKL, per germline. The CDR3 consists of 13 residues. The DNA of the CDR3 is TGCGCCAGCAGAGGCATGCCGATCGGGGAGCTGTTTTTT. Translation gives CASRGMPIGELFF.

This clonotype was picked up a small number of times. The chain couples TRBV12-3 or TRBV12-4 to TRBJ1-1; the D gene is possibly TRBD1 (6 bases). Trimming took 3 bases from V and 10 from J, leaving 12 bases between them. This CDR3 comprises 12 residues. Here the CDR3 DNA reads TGTGCCAGCAGTTTGGTGGACAGCGGAGCTTTCTTT. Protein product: CASSLVDSGAFF.

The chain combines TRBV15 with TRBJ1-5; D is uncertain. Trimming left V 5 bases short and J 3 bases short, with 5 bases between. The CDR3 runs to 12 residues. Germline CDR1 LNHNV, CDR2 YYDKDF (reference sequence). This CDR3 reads CATSYTNQPQHF. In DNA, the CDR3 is TGTGCCACCAGCTACACCAATCAGCCCCAGCATTTT.

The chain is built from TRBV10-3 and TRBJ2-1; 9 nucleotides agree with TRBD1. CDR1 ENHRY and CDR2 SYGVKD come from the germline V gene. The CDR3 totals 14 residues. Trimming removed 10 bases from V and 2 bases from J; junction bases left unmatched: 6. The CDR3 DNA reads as TGTGCCACCGCTGGGACAGGGCCCTACAATGAGCAGTTCTTC. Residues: CATAGTGPYNEQFF.

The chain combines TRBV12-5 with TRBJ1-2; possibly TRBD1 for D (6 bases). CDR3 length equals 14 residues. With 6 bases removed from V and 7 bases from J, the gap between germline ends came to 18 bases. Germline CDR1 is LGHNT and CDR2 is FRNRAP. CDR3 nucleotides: TGTGCTAGTGGCCCAGGGGTAGAGGGGACTGGCTACACCTTC. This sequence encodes CASGPGVEGTGYTF. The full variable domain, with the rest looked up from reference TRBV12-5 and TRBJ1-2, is DARVTQTPRHKVTEMGQEVTMRCQPILGHNTVFWYRQTMMQGLELLAYFRNRAPLDDSGMPKDRFSAEMPDATLATLKIQPSEPRDSAVYFCASGPGVEGTGYTFGSGTRLTVV.

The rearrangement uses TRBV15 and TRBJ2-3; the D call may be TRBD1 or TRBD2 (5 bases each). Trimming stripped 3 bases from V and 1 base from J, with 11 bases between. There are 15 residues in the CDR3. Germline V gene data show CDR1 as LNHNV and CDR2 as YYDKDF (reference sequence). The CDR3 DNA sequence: TGTGCCACCAGCAGGCCGGGACGGGGCACAGATACGCAGTATTTT. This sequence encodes CATSRPGRGTDTQYF.

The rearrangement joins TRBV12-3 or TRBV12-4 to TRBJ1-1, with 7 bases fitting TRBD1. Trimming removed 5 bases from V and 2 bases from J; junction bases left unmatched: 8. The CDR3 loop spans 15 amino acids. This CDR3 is CASSPDDRANTEAFF. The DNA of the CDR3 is TGTGCCAGCAGTCCCGACGACAGGGCAAACACTGAAGCTTTCTTT.

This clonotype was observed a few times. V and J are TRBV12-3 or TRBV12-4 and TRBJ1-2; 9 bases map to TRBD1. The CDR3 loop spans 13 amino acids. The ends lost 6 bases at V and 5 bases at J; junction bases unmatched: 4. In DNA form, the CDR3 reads TGTGCCAGCAGATCCGGGACAGGGTATGGCTACACCTTC. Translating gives CASRSGTGYGYTF.

DNA for the CDR3: TGTGCCAGCAGCCCAAGACAGGTCGGTGGAAACACCATATATTTT. Translated: CASSPRQVGGNTIYF. V is TRBV5-6 and J is TRBJ1-3; perhaps TRBD1 as D (6 bases). The V gene's germline CDR1 is SGHDT and CDR2 YYEEEE. This CDR3 spans 15 amino acids. V lost 4 bases and J 3 bases, leaving 14 bases between the germline ends.

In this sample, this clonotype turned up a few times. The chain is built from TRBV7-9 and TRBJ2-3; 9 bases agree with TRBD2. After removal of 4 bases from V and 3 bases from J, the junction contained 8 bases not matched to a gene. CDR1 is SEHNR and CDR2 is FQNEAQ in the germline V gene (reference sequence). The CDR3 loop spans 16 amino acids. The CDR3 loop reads CASSSQAAGGTDTQYF. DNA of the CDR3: TGTGCCAGCAGCTCCCAAGCTGCGGGGGGGACAGATACGCAGTATTTT.

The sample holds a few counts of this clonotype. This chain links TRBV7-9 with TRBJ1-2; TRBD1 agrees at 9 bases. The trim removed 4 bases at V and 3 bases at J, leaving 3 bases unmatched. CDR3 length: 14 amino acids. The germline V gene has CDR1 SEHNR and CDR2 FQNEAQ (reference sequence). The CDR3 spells CASSSGTGYYGYTF. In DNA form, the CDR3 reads TGTGCCAGCAGCTCCGGGACAGGGTACTATGGCTACACCTTC. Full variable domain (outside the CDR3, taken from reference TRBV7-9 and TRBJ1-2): DTGVSQNPRHKITKRGQNVTFRCDPISEHNRLYWYRQTLGQGPEFLTYFQNEAQLEKSRLLSDRFSAERPKGSFSTLEIQRTEQGDSAMYLCASSSGTGYYGYTFGSGTRLTVV.

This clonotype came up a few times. The CDR3 coding sequence is TGTGCCAGCAGTTATGTGAGGGGGAGTCGAGAGACCCAGTACTTC. It specifies CASSYVRGSRETQYF. The chain recombines TRBV6-2 or TRBV6-3 with TRBJ2-5; D might be TRBD1 (6 bases). Germline V gives CDR1 MNHEY, CDR2 SVGEGT. The CDR3 spans 15 residues. V lost 3 bases, J lost 4 bases, and 15 bases lay in between.

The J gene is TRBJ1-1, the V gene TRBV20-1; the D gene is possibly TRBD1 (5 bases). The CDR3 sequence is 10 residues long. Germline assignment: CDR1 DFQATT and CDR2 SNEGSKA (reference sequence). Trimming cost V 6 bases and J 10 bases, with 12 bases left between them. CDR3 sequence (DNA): TGCAGTGCCCCGCAGGGCTTAGCTTTCTTT. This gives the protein CSAPQGLAFF.

Here the CDR3 reads CASSQEAGGLYEQFF. The CDR3 coding sequence is TGTGCCAGCAGCCAAGAGGCGGGGGGCCTCTATGAGCAGTTCTTC. This chain joins TRBV3-1 and TRBJ2-1; 8 nucleotides match TRBD2. Looked up from germline, CDR1 is LGHDT and CDR2 is YNNKEL (reference sequence). The CDR3 extends over 15 amino acids. The junction had 6 bases not matched to a gene; V was cut back by 0 bases and J by 8 bases.

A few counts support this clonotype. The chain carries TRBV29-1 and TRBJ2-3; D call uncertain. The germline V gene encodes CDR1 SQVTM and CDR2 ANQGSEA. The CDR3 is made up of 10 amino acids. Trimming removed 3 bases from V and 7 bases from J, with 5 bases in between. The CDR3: CSVEENTQYF. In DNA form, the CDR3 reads TGCAGCGTTGAGGAAAATACGCAGTATTTT.

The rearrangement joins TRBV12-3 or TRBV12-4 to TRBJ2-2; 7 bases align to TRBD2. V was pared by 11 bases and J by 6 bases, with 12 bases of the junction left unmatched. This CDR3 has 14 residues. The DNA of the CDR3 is TGTGCCGGAGGGACTAATTTCACCCCCGGGGAGCTGTTTTTT. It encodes CAGGTNFTPGELFF.

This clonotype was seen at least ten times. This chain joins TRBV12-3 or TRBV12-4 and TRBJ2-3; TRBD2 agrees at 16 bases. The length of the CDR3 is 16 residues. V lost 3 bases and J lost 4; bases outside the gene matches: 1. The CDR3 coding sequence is TGTGCCAGCAGTTTGGGACTAGCGGGGGGGGCAGATACGCAGTATTTT. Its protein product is CASSLGLAGGADTQYF.

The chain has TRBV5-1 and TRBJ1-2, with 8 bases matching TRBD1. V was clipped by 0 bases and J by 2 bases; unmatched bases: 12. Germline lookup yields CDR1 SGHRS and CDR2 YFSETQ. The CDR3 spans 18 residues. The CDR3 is CASSLALLADRANYGYTF. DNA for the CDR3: TGCGCCAGCAGCTTGGCCCTCCTTGCGGACAGGGCGAACTATGGCTACACCTTC.

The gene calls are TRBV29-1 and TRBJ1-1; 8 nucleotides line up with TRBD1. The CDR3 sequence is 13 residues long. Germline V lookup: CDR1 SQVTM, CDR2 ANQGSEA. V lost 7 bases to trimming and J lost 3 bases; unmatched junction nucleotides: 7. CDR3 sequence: CSAWDRRDTEAFF. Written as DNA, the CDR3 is TGCAGCGCCTGGGACAGGCGGGACACTGAAGCTTTCTTT.

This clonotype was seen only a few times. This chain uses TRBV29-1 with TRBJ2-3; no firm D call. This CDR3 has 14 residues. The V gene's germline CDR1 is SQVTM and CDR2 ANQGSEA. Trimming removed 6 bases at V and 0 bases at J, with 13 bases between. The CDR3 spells CSVVFRHSTDTQYF. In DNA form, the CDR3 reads TGCAGCGTGGTGTTTCGACATAGCACAGATACGCAGTATTTT.

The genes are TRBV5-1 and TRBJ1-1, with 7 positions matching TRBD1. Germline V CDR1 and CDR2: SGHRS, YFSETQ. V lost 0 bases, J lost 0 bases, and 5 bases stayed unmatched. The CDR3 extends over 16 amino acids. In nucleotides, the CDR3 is TGCGCCAGCAGCTTGGCCCGGGACAGCATGAACACTGAAGCTTTCTTT. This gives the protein CASSLARDSMNTEAFF.

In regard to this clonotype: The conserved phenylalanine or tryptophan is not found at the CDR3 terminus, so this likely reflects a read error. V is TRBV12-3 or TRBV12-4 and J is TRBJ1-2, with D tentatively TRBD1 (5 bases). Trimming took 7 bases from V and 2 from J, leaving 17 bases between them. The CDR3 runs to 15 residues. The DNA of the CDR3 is TGTGCCAGCACCGAGTCGGGCAGGGTAAACTATGGCTACACCTAC. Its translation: CASTESGRVNYGYTY.

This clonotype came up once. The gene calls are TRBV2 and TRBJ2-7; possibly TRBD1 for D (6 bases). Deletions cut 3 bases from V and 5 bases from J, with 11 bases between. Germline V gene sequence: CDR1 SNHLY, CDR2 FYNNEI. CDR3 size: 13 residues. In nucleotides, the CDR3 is TGTGCCAGCAGTGAGATCACAGGGAACGAGCAGTACTTC. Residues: CASSEITGNEQYF. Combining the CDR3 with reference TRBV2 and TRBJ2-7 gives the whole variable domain EPEVTQTPSHQVTQMGQEVILRCVPISNHLYFYWYRQILGQKVEFLVSFYNNEISEKSEIFDDQFSVERPDGSNFTLKIRSTKLEDSAMYFCASSEITGNEQYFGPGTRLTVT.